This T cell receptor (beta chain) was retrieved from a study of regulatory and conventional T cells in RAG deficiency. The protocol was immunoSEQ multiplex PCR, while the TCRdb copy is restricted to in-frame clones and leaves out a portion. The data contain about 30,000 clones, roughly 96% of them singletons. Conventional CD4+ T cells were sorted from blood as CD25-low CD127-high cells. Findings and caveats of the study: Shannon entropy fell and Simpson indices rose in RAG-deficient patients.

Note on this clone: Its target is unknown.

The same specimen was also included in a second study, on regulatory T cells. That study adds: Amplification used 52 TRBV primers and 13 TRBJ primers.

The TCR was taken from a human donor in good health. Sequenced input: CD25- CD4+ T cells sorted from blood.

The CDR3 reads CASSLRWEGGYTF. The CDR3, as DNA: TGTGCCAGCAGCTTACGGTGGGAGGGCGGCTACACCTTC. This chain uses TRBV11-2 with TRBJ1-2; D is unresolved. The ends were cut back, 2 bases at V and 8 bases at J, with 12 bases in the middle. There are 13 residues in the CDR3. Germline CDR1 SGHAT, CDR2 FQNNGV. The full variable domain, with the rest looked up from reference TRBV11-2 and TRBJ1-2, is EAGVAQSPRYKIIEKRQSVAFWCNPISGHATLYWYQQILGQGPKLLIQFQNNGVVDDSQLPKDRFSAERLKGVDSTLKIQPAKLEDSAVYLCASSLRWEGGYTFGSGTRLTVV.